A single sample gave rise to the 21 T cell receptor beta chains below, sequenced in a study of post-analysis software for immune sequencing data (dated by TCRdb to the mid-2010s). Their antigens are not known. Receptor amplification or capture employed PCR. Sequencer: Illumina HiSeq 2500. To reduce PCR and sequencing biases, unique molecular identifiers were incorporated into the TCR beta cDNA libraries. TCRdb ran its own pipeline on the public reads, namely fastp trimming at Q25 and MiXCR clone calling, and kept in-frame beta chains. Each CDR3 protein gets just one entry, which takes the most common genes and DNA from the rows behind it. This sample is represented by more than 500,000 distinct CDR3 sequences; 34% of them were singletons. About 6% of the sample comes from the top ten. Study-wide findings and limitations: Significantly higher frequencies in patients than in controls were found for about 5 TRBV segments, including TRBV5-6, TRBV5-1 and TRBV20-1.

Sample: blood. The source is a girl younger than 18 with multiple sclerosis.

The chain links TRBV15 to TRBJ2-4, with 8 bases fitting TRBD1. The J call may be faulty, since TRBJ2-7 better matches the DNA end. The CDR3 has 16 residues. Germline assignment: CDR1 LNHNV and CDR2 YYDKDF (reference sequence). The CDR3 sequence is CATSRVPFDRGYEQYF. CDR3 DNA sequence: TGTGCCACCAGCAGAGTCCCATTCGACAGGGGATACGAGCAGTACTTC.

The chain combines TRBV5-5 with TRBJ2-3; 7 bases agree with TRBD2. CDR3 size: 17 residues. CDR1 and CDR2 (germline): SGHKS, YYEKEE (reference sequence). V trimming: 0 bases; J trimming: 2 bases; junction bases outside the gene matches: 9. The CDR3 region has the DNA TGTGCCAGCAGCTTGGCCCCCCCCAGCGGGGTCACAGATACGCAGTATTTT. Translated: CASSLAPPSGVTDTQYF.

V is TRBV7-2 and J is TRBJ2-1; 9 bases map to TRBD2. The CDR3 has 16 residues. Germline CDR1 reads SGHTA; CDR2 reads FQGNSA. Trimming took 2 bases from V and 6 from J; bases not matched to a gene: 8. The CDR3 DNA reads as TGTGCCAGCAGCTTACTTGGTCTAGCGGGGACCAATGAGCAGTTCTTC. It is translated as CASSLLGLAGTNEQFF. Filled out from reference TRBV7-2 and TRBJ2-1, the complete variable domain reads GAGVSQSPSNKVTEKGKDVELRCDPISGHTALYWYRQSLGQGLEFLIYFQGNSAPDKSGLPSDRFSAERTGGSVSTLTIQRTQQEDSAVYLCASSLLGLAGTNEQFFGPGTRLTVL.

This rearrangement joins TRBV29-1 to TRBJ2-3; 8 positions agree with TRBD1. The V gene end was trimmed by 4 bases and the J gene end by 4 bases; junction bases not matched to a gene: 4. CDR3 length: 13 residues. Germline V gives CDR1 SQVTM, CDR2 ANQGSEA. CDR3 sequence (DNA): TGCAGCGTTGGACAGGGGATCGCAGATACGCAGTATTTT. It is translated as CSVGQGIADTQYF.

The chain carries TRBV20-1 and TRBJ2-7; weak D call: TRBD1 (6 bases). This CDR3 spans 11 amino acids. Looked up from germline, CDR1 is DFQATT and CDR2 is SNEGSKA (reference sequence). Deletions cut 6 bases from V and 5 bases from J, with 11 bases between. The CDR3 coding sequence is TGCAGTGCGAAACAGGGCCACGAGCAGTACTTC. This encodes CSAKQGHEQYF.

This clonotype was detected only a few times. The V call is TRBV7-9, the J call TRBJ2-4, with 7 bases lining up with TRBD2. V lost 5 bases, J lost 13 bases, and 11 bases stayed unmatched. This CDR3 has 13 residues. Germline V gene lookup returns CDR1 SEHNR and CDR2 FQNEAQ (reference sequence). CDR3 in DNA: TGTGCCAGCAGCCGAGGGGACCGGGGGGAGCAGTACTTC. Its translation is CASSRGDRGEQYF. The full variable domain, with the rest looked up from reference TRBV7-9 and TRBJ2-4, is DTGVSQNPRHKITKRGQNVTFRCDPISEHNRLYWYRQTLGQGPEFLTYFQNEAQLEKSRLLSDRFSAERPKGSFSTLEIQRTEQGDSAMYLCASSRGDRGEQYFGAGTRLSVL.

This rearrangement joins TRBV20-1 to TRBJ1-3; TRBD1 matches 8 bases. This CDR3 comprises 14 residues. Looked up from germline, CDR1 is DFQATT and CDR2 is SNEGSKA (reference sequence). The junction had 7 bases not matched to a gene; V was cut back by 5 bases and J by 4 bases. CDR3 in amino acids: CSAPPTGAGNTIYF. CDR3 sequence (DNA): TGCAGTGCTCCCCCGACAGGGGCGGGAAACACCATATATTTT.

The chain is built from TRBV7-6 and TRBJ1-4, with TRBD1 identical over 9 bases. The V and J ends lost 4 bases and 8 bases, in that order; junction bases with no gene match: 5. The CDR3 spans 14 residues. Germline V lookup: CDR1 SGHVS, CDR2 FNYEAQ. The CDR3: CASSSTGQGEKLFF. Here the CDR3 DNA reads TGTGCCAGCAGCTCCACGGGACAGGGAGAAAAACTGTTTTTT.

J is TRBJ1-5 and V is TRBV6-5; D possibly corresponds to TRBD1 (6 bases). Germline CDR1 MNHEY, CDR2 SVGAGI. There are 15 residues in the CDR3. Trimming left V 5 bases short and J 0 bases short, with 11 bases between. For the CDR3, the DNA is TGTGCCAGCAGTCGAGGGGGGGTTAGCAATCAGCCCCAGCATTTT. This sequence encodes CASSRGGVSNQPQHF.

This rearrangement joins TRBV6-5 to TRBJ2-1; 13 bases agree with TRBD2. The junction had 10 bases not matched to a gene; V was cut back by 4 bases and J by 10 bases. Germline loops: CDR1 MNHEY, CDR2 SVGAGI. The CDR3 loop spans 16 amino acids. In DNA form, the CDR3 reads TGTGCCAGCAGTTCCCACGGGACTAGCGGGGTTCAGGAGCAGTTCTTC. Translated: CASSSHGTSGVQEQFF.

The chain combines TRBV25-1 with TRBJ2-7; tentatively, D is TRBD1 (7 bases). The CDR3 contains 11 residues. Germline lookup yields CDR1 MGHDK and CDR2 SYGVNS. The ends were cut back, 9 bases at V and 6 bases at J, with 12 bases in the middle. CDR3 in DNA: TGTGCCAGTTTGCAGGGGGGCGAGCAGTACTTC. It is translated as CASLQGGEQYF.

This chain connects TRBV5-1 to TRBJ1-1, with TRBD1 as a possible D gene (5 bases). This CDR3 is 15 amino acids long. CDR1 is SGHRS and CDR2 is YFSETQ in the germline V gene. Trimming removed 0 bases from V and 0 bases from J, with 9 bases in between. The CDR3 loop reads CASSLAGDMNTEAFF. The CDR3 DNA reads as TGCGCCAGCAGCTTGGCGGGGGATATGAACACTGAAGCTTTCTTT.

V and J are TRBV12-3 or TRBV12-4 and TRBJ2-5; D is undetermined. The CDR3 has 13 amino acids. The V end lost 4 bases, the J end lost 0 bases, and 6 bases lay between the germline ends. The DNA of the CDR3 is TGTGCCAGCAGTTGGTCGGACCAAGAGACCCAGTACTTC. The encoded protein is CASSWSDQETQYF.

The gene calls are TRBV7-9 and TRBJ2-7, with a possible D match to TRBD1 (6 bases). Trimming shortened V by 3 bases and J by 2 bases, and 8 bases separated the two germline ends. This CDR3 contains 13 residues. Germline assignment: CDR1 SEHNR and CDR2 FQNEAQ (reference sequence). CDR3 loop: CASSLWDTYEQYF. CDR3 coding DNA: TGTGCCAGCAGCTTGTGGGACACCTACGAGCAGTACTTC.

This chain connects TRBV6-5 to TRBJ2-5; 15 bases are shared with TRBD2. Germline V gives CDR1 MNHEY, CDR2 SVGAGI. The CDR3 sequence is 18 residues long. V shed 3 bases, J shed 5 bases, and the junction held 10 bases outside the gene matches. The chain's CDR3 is CASSYHTGLAGGGETQYF. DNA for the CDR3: TGTGCCAGCAGTTATCATACGGGACTAGCGGGGGGCGGGGAGACCCAGTACTTC.

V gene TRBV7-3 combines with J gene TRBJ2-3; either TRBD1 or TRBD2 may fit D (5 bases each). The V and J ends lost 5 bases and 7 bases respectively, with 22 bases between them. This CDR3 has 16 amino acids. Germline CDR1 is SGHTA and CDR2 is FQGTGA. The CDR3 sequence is CASSPLTPGTVNTQYF. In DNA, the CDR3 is TGTGCCAGCAGCCCCCTAACCCCAGGGACGGTAAATACGCAGTATTTT.

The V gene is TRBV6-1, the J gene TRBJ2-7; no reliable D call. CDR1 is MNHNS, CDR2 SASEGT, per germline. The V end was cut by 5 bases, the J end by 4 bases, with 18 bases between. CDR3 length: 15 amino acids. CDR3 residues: CASSRALTGSYEQYF. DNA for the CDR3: TGTGCCAGCAGTAGGGCTCTCACTGGATCTTACGAGCAGTACTTC.

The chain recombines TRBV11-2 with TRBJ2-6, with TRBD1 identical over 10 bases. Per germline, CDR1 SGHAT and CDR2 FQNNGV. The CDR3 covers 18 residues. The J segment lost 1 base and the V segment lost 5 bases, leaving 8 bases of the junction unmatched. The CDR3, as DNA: TGTGCCAGCAGCCTGGGACAGGGGAGCTTATCTGGGGCCAACGTCCTGACTTTC. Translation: CASSLGQGSLSGANVLTF.

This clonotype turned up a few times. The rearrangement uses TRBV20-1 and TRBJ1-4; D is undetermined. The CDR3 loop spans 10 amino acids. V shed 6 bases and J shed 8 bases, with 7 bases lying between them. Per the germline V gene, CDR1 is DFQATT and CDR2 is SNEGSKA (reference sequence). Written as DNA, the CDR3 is TGCAGTGCGCTGGGCGAAAAACTGTTTTTT. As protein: CSALGEKLFF.

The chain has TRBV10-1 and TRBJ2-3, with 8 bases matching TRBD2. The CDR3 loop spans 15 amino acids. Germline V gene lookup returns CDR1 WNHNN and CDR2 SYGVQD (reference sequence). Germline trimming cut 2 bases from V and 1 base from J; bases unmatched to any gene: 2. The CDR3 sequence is CASSETGGGTDTQYF. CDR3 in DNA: TGCGCCAGCAGTGAGACCGGGGGGGGCACAGATACGCAGTATTTT.

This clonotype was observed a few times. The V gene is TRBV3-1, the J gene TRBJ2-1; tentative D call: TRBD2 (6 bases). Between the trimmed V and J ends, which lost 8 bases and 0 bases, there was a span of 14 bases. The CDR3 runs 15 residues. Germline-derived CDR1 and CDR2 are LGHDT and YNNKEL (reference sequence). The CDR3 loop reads CASYGGPSSYNEQFF. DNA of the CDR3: TGTGCCAGCTACGGAGGGCCGAGCTCCTACAATGAGCAGTTCTTC.